The rows below give T cell receptor beta chains drawn from one sample of a study of CD8 T cells in Susac syndrome. TCRdb reprocessed the immunoSEQ multiplex PCR reads via MiXCR and lists one record per CDR3 protein. The sample carries 150,000 to 200,000 distinct CDR3 sequences, 90% to 95% recorded once. Material: CD4+ T cells from PBMCs. The source of these receptors is a human donor with multiple sclerosis. Each CDR3 is given with its conserved first and last residue. The D gene is left open where the match is weak. Size is stated for part of the rows, as once, few or many counts, or as a class when the clone is expanded.

TRBV5-1	TRBJ2-7	TRBD1	NA	CASRSGTAYEQYF	TGCGCCAGCAGATCCGGGACAGCCTACGAGCAGTACTTC
TRBV20-1	TRBJ1-2	NA	NA	CSARDYDSPRYTF	TGCAGTGCTAGAGATTACGACAGCCCGCGCTACACCTTC
TRBV7-9	TRBJ1-2	NA	NA	CASNFGPNYGYTF	TGTGCCAGCAACTTCGGACCTAACTATGGCTACACCTTC
TRBV25-1	TRBJ2-7	NA	NA	CASSDGRVYEQYF	TGTGCCAGCAGTGATGGGCGGGTCTACGAGCAGTACTTC
TRBV5-1	TRBJ2-7	TRBD2	NA	CASSPPGLAGSYEQYF	TGCGCCAGCAGCCCTCCGGGACTAGCGGGGTCCTACGAGCAGTACTTC
TRBV11-1	TRBJ2-1	NA	NA	CASSSGAIEFF	TGTGCCAGCAGCTCGGGGGCAATTGAGTTCTTC
TRBV3-1	TRBJ2-4	NA	once	CASSRLRGPAKNIQYF	TGTGCCAGCAGCCGCCTCAGGGGTCCAGCCAAAAACATTCAGTACTTC
TRBV29-1	TRBJ2-2	TRBD1	once	CSGGQRGTGELFF	TGCAGCGGGGGACAGCGAGGCACCGGGGAGCTGTTTTTT
TRBV29-1	TRBJ2-7	NA	NA	CSVERGTDSYEQYF	TGCAGCGTCGAACGCGGGACAGATTCCTACGAGCAGTACTTC
TRBV3-1	TRBJ2-3	NA	NA	CASSQVGQGRQYF	TGTGCCAGCAGCCAAGTTGGGCAGGGCCGGCAGTATTTT
TRBV30	TRBJ2-1	TRBD2	NA	CAWSLTSGGADEQFF	TGTGCCTGGAGTCTCACTAGCGGGGGGGCTGATGAGCAGTTCTTC
TRBV29-1	TRBJ1-2	NA	NA	CSVDQGWYGYTF	TGCAGCGTTGATCAGGGATGGTATGGCTACACCTTC
TRBV7-9	TRBJ1-2	NA	NA	CASSPAQGVYGYTF	TGTGCCAGCAGCCCCGCACAGGGTGTCTATGGCTACACCTTC
TRBV9	TRBJ2-1	TRBD2	NA	CASSVGSSGGAVYNEQFF	TGTGCCAGCAGCGTAGGGAGTAGCGGGGGGGCAGTGTACAATGAGCAGTTCTTC
TRBV29-1	TRBJ1-2	NA	NA	CSSNRADGGYTF	TGCAGCTCGAACCGGGCCGACGGAGGCTACACCTTC
TRBV11-3	TRBJ2-3	NA	NA	CASSSGSTADTQYF	TGTGCCAGCAGCTCTGGGTCCACCGCAGATACGCAGTATTTT
TRBV24-1	TRBJ2-7	TRBD2	NA	CATRGDSYEQYF	TGTGCCACCCGGGGGGACTCCTACGAGCAGTACTTC
TRBV9	TRBJ2-1	TRBD2	NA	CASSVTGGPVNEQFF	TGTGCCAGCAGCGTTACGGGGGGGCCTGTGAATGAGCAGTTCTTC
TRBV7-9	TRBJ2-1	NA	NA	CASSETGRYDEQFF	TGTGCCAGCTCCGAGACAGGGAGGTATGATGAGCAGTTCTTC
TRBV11-2	TRBJ2-3	NA	few	CASSPADTQYF	TGTGCCAGCAGTCCAGCAGATACGCAGTATTTT
TRBV12-3/TRBV12-4	TRBJ1-1	NA	NA	CASSIRMNTEAFF	TGTGCCAGCAGTATTAGGATGAACACTGAAGCTTTCTTT
TRBV12-3/TRBV12-4	TRBJ2-7	TRBD1	NA	CASSIGTGGLYEQYF	TGTGCCAGCAGTATCGGGACAGGGGGTCTCTACGAGCAGTACTTC